This T cell receptor (beta chain) was documented in a study of blood T cell repertoires in COVID-19. Looking at the study overall: Sites across the United States, Italy and Spain contributed samples from acute and convalescent COVID-19. PBMCs, B-cell-depleted T cells, or T cells provided the cDNA or gDNA that made up the material.

In the original analysis: The authors estimated nucleated cell counts from reference gene primer amplification. Clones were sequenced by immunoSEQ multiplex PCR, and TCRdb holds only the in-frame ones, with some missing. That table furnishes V, J and clone size, whereas the DNA furnished D and trimming. The sample shows 210,000 or so clones, over 80% of them seen only once. CDR1 is GTSNPN, CDR2 SVGIG, per germline (reference sequence). V was clipped by 5 bases and J by 2 bases, with 10 bases between them. The CDR3 has 12 amino acids. This TCR was sampled from a human donor in a cohort sampled during active COVID-19. The sequencing sample was made of peripheral blood. This chain joins TRBV30 and TRBJ2-7, with D possibly matching TRBD1 (5 bases). The CDR3 DNA follows: TGTGCCTGGTCCAGGGTGCCCTACGAGCAGTACTTC. Translated: CAWSRVPYEQYF.